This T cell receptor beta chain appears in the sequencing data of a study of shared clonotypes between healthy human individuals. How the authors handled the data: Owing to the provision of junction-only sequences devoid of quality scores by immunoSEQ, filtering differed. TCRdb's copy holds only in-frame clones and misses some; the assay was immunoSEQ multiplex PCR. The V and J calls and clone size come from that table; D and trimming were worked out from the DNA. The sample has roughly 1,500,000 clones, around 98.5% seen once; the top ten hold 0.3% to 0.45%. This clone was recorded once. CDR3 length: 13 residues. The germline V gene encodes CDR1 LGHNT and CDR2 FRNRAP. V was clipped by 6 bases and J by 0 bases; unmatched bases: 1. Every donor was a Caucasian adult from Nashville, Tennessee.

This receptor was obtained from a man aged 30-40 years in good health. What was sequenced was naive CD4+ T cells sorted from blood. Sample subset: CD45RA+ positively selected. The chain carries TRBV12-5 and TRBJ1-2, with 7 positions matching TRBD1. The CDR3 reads CASGGQSNYGYTF. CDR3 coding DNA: TGTGCTAGTGGGGGACAGTCTAACTATGGCTACACCTTC.